The rows below give T cell receptor beta chains drawn from one sample of a study of response to subunit inactivated influenza vaccine. TCRdb itself ran the RT-PCR reads through MiXCR, one entry per CDR3 protein. The sample yields around 710,000 distinct CDR3 sequences, around 13% seen once. The sequences come from PBMCs from blood, collected 14 to 15 days before vaccination. Receptors originate from a man over 45 who received an inactivated influenza vaccine. CDR3s include the opening cysteine and the closing phenylalanine or tryptophan. Each record gives: clone size, V gene, D gene, J gene, CDR3 protein, CDR3 DNA. A D gene is named only where the DNA matches it firmly. Clone size is given for some rows only: seen once, a few or many times, or a class if the clone is expanded.

clone size: few; V gene: TRBV29-1; D gene: -; J gene: TRBJ1-3; CDR3 protein: CSVVRGSGNTIYF; CDR3 DNA: TGCAGCGTTGTACGGGGCTCTGGAAACACCATATATTTT
clone size: few; V gene: TRBV4-2; D gene: -; J gene: TRBJ2-7; CDR3 protein: CASSQDSVYEQYF; CDR3 DNA: TGTGCCAGCAGCCAAGATTCAGTGTACGAGCAGTACTTC
clone size: -; V gene: TRBV13; D gene: TRBD1; J gene: TRBJ2-5; CDR3 protein: CASSRDRGLGETQYF; CDR3 DNA: TGTGCCAGCAGCAGGGACAGGGGGCTCGGAGAGACCCAGTACTTC
clone size: few; V gene: TRBV6-1; D gene: -; J gene: TRBJ1-6; CDR3 protein: CASSPRQPTYNSPLHF; CDR3 DNA: TGTGCCAGCAGTCCCAGACAGCCGACCTATAATTCACCCCTCCACTTT
clone size: few; V gene: TRBV9; D gene: TRBD2; J gene: TRBJ2-3; CDR3 protein: CASSARLAGGPDTQYF; CDR3 DNA: TGTGCCAGCAGCGCCCGACTAGCGGGAGGGCCTGATACGCAGTATTTT
clone size: many; V gene: TRBV20-1; D gene: -; J gene: TRBJ2-1; CDR3 protein: CSADTDLAEYYNEQFF; CDR3 DNA: TGCAGTGCTGACACCGATTTAGCGGAGTACTACAATGAGCAGTTCTTC
clone size: -; V gene: TRBV5-5; D gene: -; J gene: TRBJ2-3; CDR3 protein: CASSLDGVRTDTQYF; CDR3 DNA: TGTGCCAGCAGCTTGGACGGGGTCCGCACAGATACGCAGTATTTT
clone size: -; V gene: TRBV6-4; D gene: -; J gene: TRBJ2-3; CDR3 protein: CASSDSLRDTQYF; CDR3 DNA: TGTGCCAGCAGTGACTCGTTGCGAGATACGCAGTATTTT
clone size: few; V gene: TRBV20-1; D gene: TRBD2; J gene: TRBJ2-1; CDR3 protein: CSARASGGAYNEQFF; CDR3 DNA: TGCAGTGCTAGAGCTAGCGGGGGGGCCTACAATGAGCAGTTCTTC
clone size: few; V gene: TRBV12-3/TRBV12-4; D gene: TRBD2; J gene: TRBJ2-1; CDR3 protein: CASSFRLAVGDEQFF; CDR3 DNA: TGTGCCAGCAGTTTCCGGCTAGCGGTCGGAGATGAGCAGTTCTTC
clone size: few; V gene: TRBV15; D gene: TRBD1; J gene: TRBJ2-3; CDR3 protein: CATSVGTGRTDTQYF; CDR3 DNA: TGTGCCACCAGCGTCGGGACAGGGCGGACAGATACGCAGTATTTT
clone size: -; V gene: TRBV6-1; D gene: -; J gene: TRBJ2-1; CDR3 protein: CASGGGPHNEQFF; CDR3 DNA: TGTGCCAGCGGCGGGGGCCCCCACAATGAGCAGTTCTTC
clone size: few; V gene: TRBV20-1; D gene: TRBD2; J gene: TRBJ2-1; CDR3 protein: CSARDSGVVSNEQFF; CDR3 DNA: TGCAGTGCTAGAGATAGCGGGGTAGTTAGCAATGAGCAGTTCTTC
clone size: many; V gene: TRBV12-3/TRBV12-4; D gene: -; J gene: TRBJ1-2; CDR3 protein: CASSLEGWDYGYTF; CDR3 DNA: TGTGCCAGCAGTTTAGAGGGATGGGACTATGGCTACACCTTC
clone size: many; V gene: TRBV10-3; D gene: -; J gene: TRBJ1-5; CDR3 protein: CAISAAMKQPQHF; CDR3 DNA: TGTGCCATCAGTGCGGCGATGAAACAGCCCCAGCATTTT
clone size: -; V gene: TRBV6-4; D gene: TRBD2; J gene: TRBJ2-3; CDR3 protein: CASSDSAGRAADTQYF; CDR3 DNA: TGTGCCAGCAGTGACTCTGCCGGGAGGGCCGCAGATACGCAGTATTTT
clone size: few; V gene: TRBV7-9; D gene: TRBD1; J gene: TRBJ2-7; CDR3 protein: CASSRTTGLYEQYF; CDR3 DNA: TGTGCCAGCAGCCGAACGACAGGGCTCTACGAGCAGTACTTC
clone size: -; V gene: TRBV9; D gene: TRBD2; J gene: TRBJ2-1; CDR3 protein: CASLPVTSGRQFF; CDR3 DNA: TGTGCCAGCCTGCCGGTGACTAGCGGTAGGCAGTTCTTC
clone size: -; V gene: TRBV29-1; D gene: TRBD1; J gene: TRBJ2-4; CDR3 protein: CSVVGRGSYIQYF; CDR3 DNA: TGCAGCGTTGTAGGCAGGGGGAGTTACATTCAGTACTTC
clone size: -; V gene: TRBV30; D gene: -; J gene: TRBJ2-1; CDR3 protein: CAWSLGRGYNEQFF; CDR3 DNA: TGTGCCTGGAGTCTGGGGCGGGGCTACAATGAGCAGTTCTTC
clone size: many; V gene: TRBV5-1; D gene: -; J gene: TRBJ2-2; CDR3 protein: CASRYTTGSNTGELFF; CDR3 DNA: TGCGCCAGCAGGTATACGACAGGATCGAACACCGGGGAGCTGTTTTTT
clone size: -; V gene: TRBV12-3/TRBV12-4; D gene: -; J gene: TRBJ1-1; CDR3 protein: CASSRRGRLNTEAFF; CDR3 DNA: TGTGCCAGCAGTCGAAGGGGCCGGCTGAACACTGAAGCTTTCTTT
clone size: many; V gene: TRBV2; D gene: -; J gene: TRBJ1-2; CDR3 protein: CASREQTVGDGYTF; CDR3 DNA: TGTGCCAGCAGGGAACAGACAGTCGGGGACGGCTACACCTTC
clone size: -; V gene: TRBV4-2; D gene: -; J gene: TRBJ1-4; CDR3 protein: CASSQGGPSPNEKLFF; CDR3 DNA: TGTGCCAGCAGCCAAGGGGGGCCTAGTCCTAATGAAAAACTGTTTTTT
clone size: few; V gene: TRBV9; D gene: TRBD1; J gene: TRBJ2-2; CDR3 protein: CASSVGTVHTGELFF; CDR3 DNA: TGTGCCAGCAGCGTCGGGACAGTGCACACCGGGGAGCTGTTTTTT
clone size: -; V gene: TRBV12-3/TRBV12-4; D gene: -; J gene: TRBJ2-5; CDR3 protein: CASSFRKETQYF; CDR3 DNA: TGTGCCAGCAGTTTCCGTAAAGAGACCCAGTACTTC
clone size: -; V gene: TRBV7-2; D gene: TRBD2; J gene: TRBJ2-2; CDR3 protein: CASSPPGLAGGGELFF; CDR3 DNA: TGTGCCAGCAGCCCACCGGGACTAGCGGGAGGCGGGGAGCTGTTTTTT
clone size: once; V gene: TRBV5-1; D gene: -; J gene: TRBJ1-1; CDR3 protein: CASSNQAAGGTEAFF; CDR3 DNA: TGCGCCAGCAGCAATCAAGCGGCGGGAGGGACTGAAGCTTTCTTT
clone size: few; V gene: TRBV27; D gene: -; J gene: TRBJ1-1; CDR3 protein: CASSLSQNRYNEAFF; CDR3 DNA: TGTGCCAGCAGTTTATCCCAGAACAGATATAATGAAGCTTTCTTT